Listed below are T cell receptor beta chains from one sample, sequenced in a study of cytomegalovirus exposure and HLA in healthy donors. Using immunoSEQ multiplex PCR, the repertoire was profiled, and TCRdb retains in-frame clones only, with some absent. The table shows 150,000 to 200,000 clones, with around 85% occurring only once. The sequencing sample was made of PBMCs. The receptor set was obtained from a man younger than 30 in good health and CMV-seropositive. Both conserved end residues are part of each CDR3. Each record gives: clone size, J gene, V gene, D gene, CDR3 length, CDR3 protein, CDR3 DNA. A D gene is named only where the DNA matches it firmly. For some rows the clone size is stated as once, few or many, or as a class when expanded; others skip it.

-,TRBJ2-1,TRBV6-1,-,15,CASSALQGTYNEQFF,TGTGCCAGCAGTGCCCTACAGGGTACCTACAATGAGCAGTTCTTC
once,TRBJ1-4,TRBV4-1,-,15,CASSLTGLANEKLFF,TGCGCCAGCAGCCTTACAGGGCTAGCTAATGAAAAACTGTTTTTT
-,TRBJ2-7,TRBV7-9,-,13,CASSLALRYEQYF,TGTGCCAGCAGCTTAGCCCTCCGCTACGAGCAGTACTTC
-,TRBJ2-1,TRBV4-1,TRBD2,15,CASSLGLAGGGEQFF,TGCGCCAGCAGCCTGGGACTAGCGGGGGGAGGAGAGCAGTTCTTC
-,TRBJ1-2,TRBV5-4,TRBD1,16,CASSLAVRTGVAGYTF,TGTGCCAGCAGCTTGGCCGTGAGGACAGGGGTGGCTGGCTACACCTTC
few,TRBJ1-5,TRBV27,TRBD1,15,CASRTSQGANQPQHF,TGTGCCAGCAGGACATCACAGGGGGCAAATCAGCCCCAGCATTTT
-,TRBJ2-5,TRBV6-5,-,13,CASSYSWRGTQYF,TGTGCCAGCAGTTACTCCTGGAGGGGTACCCAGTACTTC
-,TRBJ2-1,TRBV6-5,TRBD2,16,CASSYLPGGSHNEQFF,TGTGCCAGCAGTTACCTCCCGGGGGGAAGCCACAATGAGCAGTTCTTC
-,TRBJ2-3,TRBV7-9,TRBD2,19,CASSLGGLAGAASTDTQYF,TGTGCCAGCAGCTTAGGGGGACTAGCGGGAGCGGCCAGCACAGATACGCAGTATTTT
-,TRBJ1-3,TRBV7-9,-,14,CASSLDFSGNTIYF,TGTGCCAGCAGCTTAGACTTCTCTGGAAACACCATATATTTT
-,TRBJ2-7,TRBV5-1,-,11,CASSLAGEQYF,TGCGCCAGCAGCTTAGCGGGCGAGCAGTACTTC
-,TRBJ1-5,TRBV5-6,-,16,CASSLAQEGSNQPQHF,TGTGCCAGCAGCTTGGCGCAGGAGGGTAGCAATCAGCCCCAGCATTTT
-,TRBJ2-5,TRBV2,TRBD2,13,CASRGGVRETQYF,TGTGCCAGCAGGGGGGGGGTGCGAGAGACCCAGTACTTC
-,TRBJ1-1,TRBV21-1,-,14,CASSKGAVNTEAFF,TGTGCCAGCAGCAAAGGGGCCGTTAACACTGAAGCTTTCTTT
-,TRBJ2-1,TRBV7-8,TRBD2,15,CASNLGASGRGEQFF,TGTGCCAGCAACCTCGGGGCTAGCGGGAGGGGGGAGCAGTTCTTC
-,TRBJ2-7,TRBV27,TRBD1,15,CASSRILDRGAEQYF,TGTGCCAGCAGTAGAATCCTAGACAGGGGGGCAGAGCAGTACTTC
few,TRBJ2-7,TRBV13,-,13,CASSSGGGDEQYF,TGTGCCAGCAGCTCCGGGGGAGGCGACGAGCAGTACTTC
-,TRBJ1-1,TRBV28,-,14,CASSLDGPNTEAFF,TGTGCCAGCAGTTTAGATGGGCCGAACACTGAAGCTTTCTTT
once,TRBJ2-3,TRBV5-4,-,14,CASSLDRLTDTQYF,TGTGCCAGCAGCTTGGACAGGCTCACAGATACGCAGTATTTT
once,TRBJ2-7,TRBV19,-,13,CASSIPGAGEQYF,TGTGCCAGTAGTATTCCGGGTGCGGGCGAGCAGTACTTC
-,TRBJ2-1,TRBV6-5,-,12,CASSYGPNEQFF,TGTGCCAGCAGTTACGGCCCCAATGAGCAGTTCTTC
-,TRBJ2-5,TRBV14,-,13,CASSQSSRETQYF,TGTGCCAGCAGCCAGTCTAGCAGAGAGACCCAGTACTTC
-,TRBJ2-7,TRBV5-6,-,16,CASSLVSAGRTYEQYF,TGTGCCAGCAGCTTGGTCTCGGCAGGCCGAACCTACGAGCAGTACTTC
-,TRBJ1-1,TRBV5-1,-,13,CASRLQGNTEAFF,TGCGCCAGCAGGTTACAGGGAAACACTGAAGCTTTCTTT
-,TRBJ1-5,TRBV28,-,14,CASRPGYSNQPQHF,TGTGCCAGCAGGCCAGGCTATAGCAATCAGCCCCAGCATTTT
-,TRBJ2-1,TRBV11-2,TRBD2,16,CASSYFTAGGPPEQFF,TGTGCCAGCAGCTACTTCACGGCGGGAGGCCCCCCTGAGCAGTTCTTC
-,TRBJ2-7,TRBV2,TRBD2,16,CASSERLAGASYEQYF,TGTGCCAGCAGTGAACGGCTAGCGGGGGCCTCCTACGAGCAGTACTTC
-,TRBJ1-1,TRBV19,TRBD1,12,CASRRQGAEAFF,TGTGCCAGTAGGAGACAGGGGGCTGAAGCTTTCTTT
-,TRBJ2-7,TRBV7-9,-,18,CASSPRPRGRGPIYEQYF,TGTGCCAGCAGCCCAAGACCCCGGGGGCGGGGGCCCATCTACGAGCAGTACTTC
-,TRBJ2-7,TRBV4-2,TRBD1,15,CASSPLGQDPYEQYF,TGTGCCAGCAGCCCACTAGGACAGGATCCCTACGAGCAGTACTTC
-,TRBJ2-7,TRBV11-2,TRBD1,14,CASSLFRQGGEQYF,TGTGCCAGCAGCTTATTTCGACAGGGTGGCGAGCAGTACTTC
-,TRBJ1-5,TRBV7-2,TRBD1,16,CASSLAGQGNNQPQHF,TGTGCCAGCAGCTTAGCGGGACAGGGGAACAATCAGCCCCAGCATTTT
few,TRBJ2-5,TRBV13,TRBD2,13,CASSRTSGETQYF,TGTGCCAGCAGCCGGACTAGCGGGGAGACCCAGTACTTC
-,TRBJ1-1,TRBV30,-,14,CAWKGGRLNTEAFF,TGTGCCTGGAAGGGAGGGCGCTTGAACACTGAAGCTTTCTTT
once,TRBJ2-3,TRBV10-2,-,16,CASSESRWTDTDTQYF,TGCGCCAGCAGTGAGTCACGTTGGACAGACACAGATACGCAGTATTTT
once,TRBJ2-3,TRBV13,TRBD2,15,CASSLFGGGPGTQYF,TGTGCCAGCAGCTTATTCGGGGGAGGGCCAGGTACGCAGTATTTT
-,TRBJ2-7,TRBV7-3,-,16,CASSSHRGARQYEQYF,TGTGCCAGCAGCTCCCACCGGGGGGCGCGCCAATACGAGCAGTACTTC
-,TRBJ1-2,TRBV19,-,14,CASSFRTEIYGYTF,TGTGCCAGTAGTTTCAGGACTGAGATCTATGGCTACACCTTC
-,TRBJ2-4,TRBV2,-,12,CATELAKNIQYF,TGTGCCACCGAACTAGCCAAAAACATTCAGTACTTC
once,TRBJ2-5,TRBV5-1,TRBD2,15,CASSLTGTSSETQYF,TGCGCCAGCAGCCTGACAGGGACTAGCAGCGAGACCCAGTACTTC
-,TRBJ2-7,TRBV11-2,-,11,CASSLVNEQYF,TGTGCCAGCAGCTTAGTAAACGAGCAGTACTTC
few,TRBJ1-1,TRBV7-9,-,12,CASSPQGFGAFF,TGTGCCAGCAGCCCACAGGGCTTCGGGGCTTTCTTT
-,TRBJ2-7,TRBV6-5,TRBD1,15,CASRYTDRGWYEQYF,TGTGCCAGCAGATACACAGACAGGGGATGGTACGAGCAGTACTTC
-,TRBJ2-5,TRBV28,TRBD2,15,CASSSLAGGLETQYF,TGTGCCAGCAGTTCCCTAGCGGGGGGATTAGAGACCCAGTACTTC
-,TRBJ1-4,TRBV30,-,13,CAWRPRVGEKLFF,TGTGCCTGGAGACCCAGGGTCGGGGAAAAACTGTTTTTT
-,TRBJ2-3,TRBV6-4,TRBD1,14,CASSDSQGADTQYF,TGTGCCAGCAGTGACTCGCAGGGGGCAGATACGCAGTATTTT
once,TRBJ1-2,TRBV6-6,-,13,CASTSSGEGSYTF,TGTGCCAGCACTTCATCAGGGGAAGGGAGTTACACCTTC
-,TRBJ2-1,TRBV7-9,-,14,CASSLASSYNEQFF,TGTGCCAGCAGCTTAGCCTCGAGTTACAATGAGCAGTTCTTC
-,TRBJ2-5,TRBV6-1,-,13,CASSGTIQETQYF,TGTGCCAGCAGTGGGACAATTCAAGAGACCCAGTACTTC
-,TRBJ2-7,TRBV2,-,14,CASSEATGTYEQYF,TGTGCCAGCAGTGAAGCAACGGGTACCTACGAGCAGTACTTC
-,TRBJ2-7,TRBV15,-,16,CATSRDQVTPSYEQYF,TGTGCCACCAGCAGAGATCAGGTGACCCCGTCCTACGAGCAGTACTTC
-,TRBJ2-5,TRBV29-1,TRBD2,15,CSVGRTSGRGKTQYF,TGCAGCGTTGGCAGGACTAGCGGGCGTGGGAAGACCCAGTACTTC
once,TRBJ1-2,TRBV11-2,-,13,CASSSPTRYGYTF,TGTGCCAGCAGCTCGCCCACGCGCTATGGCTACACCTTC
-,TRBJ1-2,TRBV6-1,-,14,CASSPRDTNYGYTF,TGTGCCAGCTCACCTCGGGACACCAACTATGGCTACACCTTC
-,TRBJ1-4,TRBV28,-,15,CASSSRPGVVEKLFF,TGTGCCAGCAGCTCTAGGCCGGGGGTAGTTGAAAAACTGTTTTTT
-,TRBJ2-1,TRBV2,-,18,CASSRTAGQSASYNEQFF,TGTGCCAGCAGCCGGACCGCGGGACAGTCGGCCTCCTACAATGAGCAGTTCTTC